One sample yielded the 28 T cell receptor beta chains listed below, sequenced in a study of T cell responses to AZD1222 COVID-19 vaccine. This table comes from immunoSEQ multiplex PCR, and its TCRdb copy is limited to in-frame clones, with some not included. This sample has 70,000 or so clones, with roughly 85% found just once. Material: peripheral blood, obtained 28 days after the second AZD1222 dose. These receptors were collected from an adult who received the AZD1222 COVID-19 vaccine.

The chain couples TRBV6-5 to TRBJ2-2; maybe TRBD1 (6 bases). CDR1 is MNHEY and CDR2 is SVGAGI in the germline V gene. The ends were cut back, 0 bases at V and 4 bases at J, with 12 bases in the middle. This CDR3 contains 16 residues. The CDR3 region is CASSYSQGSTTGELFF. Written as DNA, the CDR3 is TGTGCCAGCAGTTACTCTCAGGGGTCGACCACCGGGGAGCTGTTTTTT.

CDR3 coding DNA: TGTGCCAGCAACATTTGGGGGCAGGGAGGAGCTTTCTTT. Protein sequence: CASNIWGQGGAFF. The gene calls are TRBV12-3 or TRBV12-4 and TRBJ1-1; D is possibly TRBD1 (6 bases). The CDR3 contains 13 residues. V lost 7 bases and J lost 10, with 19 bases in between.

CDR3 nucleotides: TGTGCTAGTGGGCCCCCTAGCGGACCGAACACCGGGGAGCTGTTTTTT. Translated: CASGPPSGPNTGELFF. J is TRBJ2-2 and V is TRBV12-5; 7 bases fit TRBD2. The CDR3 totals 16 residues. CDR1 and CDR2 from the germline V gene are LGHNT and FRNRAP. The J segment lost 0 bases and the V segment lost 6 bases, leaving 7 bases of the junction unmatched.

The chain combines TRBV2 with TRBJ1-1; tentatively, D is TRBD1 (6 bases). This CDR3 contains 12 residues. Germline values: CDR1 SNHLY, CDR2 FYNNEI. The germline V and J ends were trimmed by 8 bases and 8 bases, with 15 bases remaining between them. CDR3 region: CASAQGTYEAFF. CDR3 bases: TGTGCCAGCGCGCAGGGGACTTACGAAGCTTTCTTT.

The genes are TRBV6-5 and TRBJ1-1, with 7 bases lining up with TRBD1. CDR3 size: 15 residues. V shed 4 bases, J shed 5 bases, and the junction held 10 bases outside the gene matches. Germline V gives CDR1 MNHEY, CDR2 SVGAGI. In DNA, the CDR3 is TGTGCCAGCAGTTTTGGGACAGCCCGGGGTACTGAAGCTTTCTTT. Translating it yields CASSFGTARGTEAFF.

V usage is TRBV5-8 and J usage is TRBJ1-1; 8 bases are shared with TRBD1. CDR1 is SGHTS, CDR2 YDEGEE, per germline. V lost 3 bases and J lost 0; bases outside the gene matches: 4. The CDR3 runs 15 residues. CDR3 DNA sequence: TGTGCCAGCAGCTGGGGGGACAGGTTGAACACTGAAGCTTTCTTT. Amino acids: CASSWGDRLNTEAFF.

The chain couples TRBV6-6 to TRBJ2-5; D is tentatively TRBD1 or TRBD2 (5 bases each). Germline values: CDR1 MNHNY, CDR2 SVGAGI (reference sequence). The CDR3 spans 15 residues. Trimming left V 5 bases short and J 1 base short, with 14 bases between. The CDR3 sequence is CASSRGWGPQETQYF. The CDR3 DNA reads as TGTGCCAGCAGTCGAGGGTGGGGACCCCAAGAGACCCAGTACTTC.

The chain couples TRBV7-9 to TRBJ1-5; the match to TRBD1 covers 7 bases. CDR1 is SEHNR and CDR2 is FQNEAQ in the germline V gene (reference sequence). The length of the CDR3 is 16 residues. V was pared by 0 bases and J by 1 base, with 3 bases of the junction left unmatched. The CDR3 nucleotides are TGTGCCAGCAGCTTAGCTCTACAGGGGAGCAATCAGCCCCAGCATTTT. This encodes CASSLALQGSNQPQHF.

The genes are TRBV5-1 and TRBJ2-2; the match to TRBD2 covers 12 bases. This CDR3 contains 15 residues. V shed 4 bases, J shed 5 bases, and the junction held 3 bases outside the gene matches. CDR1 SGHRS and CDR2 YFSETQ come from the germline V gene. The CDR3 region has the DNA TGCGCCAGCAGCCCCGGACTAGCGGGAACCGGGGAGCTGTTTTTT. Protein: CASSPGLAGTGELFF.

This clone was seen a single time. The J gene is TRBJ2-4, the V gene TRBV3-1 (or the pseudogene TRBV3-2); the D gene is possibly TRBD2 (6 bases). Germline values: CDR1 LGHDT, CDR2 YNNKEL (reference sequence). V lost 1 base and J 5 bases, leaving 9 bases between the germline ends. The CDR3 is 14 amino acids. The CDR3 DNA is TGTGCCAGCAGCCAAGGCAGGAGGGAAAACATTCAGTACTTC. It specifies CASSQGRRENIQYF.

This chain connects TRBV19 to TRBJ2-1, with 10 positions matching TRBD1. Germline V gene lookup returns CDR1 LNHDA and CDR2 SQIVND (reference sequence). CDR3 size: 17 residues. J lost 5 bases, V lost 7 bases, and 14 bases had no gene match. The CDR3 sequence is CASTPQGGTGVDNEQFF. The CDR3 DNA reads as TGTGCCAGTACCCCCCAAGGTGGGACAGGGGTGGACAATGAGCAGTTCTTC. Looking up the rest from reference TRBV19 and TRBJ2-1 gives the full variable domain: DGGITQSPKYLFRKEGQNVTLSCEQNLNHDAMYWYRQDPGQGLRLIYYSQIVNDFQKGDIAEGYSVSREKKESFPLTVTSAQKNPTAFYLCASTPQGGTGVDNEQFFGPGTRLTVL.

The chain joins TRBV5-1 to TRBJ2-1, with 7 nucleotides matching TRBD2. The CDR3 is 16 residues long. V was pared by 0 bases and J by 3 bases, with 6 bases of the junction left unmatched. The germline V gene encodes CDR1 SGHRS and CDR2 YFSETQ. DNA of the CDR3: TGCGCCAGCAGCTTGGCAGCTAGCGGAAGCTACAATGAGCAGTTCTTC. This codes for CASSLAASGSYNEQFF. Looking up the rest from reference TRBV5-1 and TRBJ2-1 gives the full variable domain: KAGVTQTPRYLIKTRGQQVTLSCSPISGHRSVSWYQQTPGQGLQFLFEYFSETQRNKGNFPGRFSGRQFSNSRSEMNVSTLELGDSALYLCASSLAASGSYNEQFFGPGTRLTVL.

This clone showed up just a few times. As DNA, the CDR3 is TGTGCCAGCAGTGATAATGTCCTAGCGGGAGATTACACCGGGGAGCTGTTTTTT. This gives the protein CASSDNVLAGDYTGELFF. The chain combines TRBV6-1 with TRBJ2-2, with 10 bases aligning to TRBD2. Germline lookup yields CDR1 MNHNS and CDR2 SASEGT. V dropped 3 bases and J dropped 3; count of bases not matched to a gene: 10. This CDR3 region has 18 residues.

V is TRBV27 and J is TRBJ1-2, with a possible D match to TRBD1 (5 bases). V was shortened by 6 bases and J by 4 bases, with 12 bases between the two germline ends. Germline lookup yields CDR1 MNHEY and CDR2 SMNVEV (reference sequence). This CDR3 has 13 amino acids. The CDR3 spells CASSLGGAYGYTF. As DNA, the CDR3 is TGTGCCAGCAGCCTAGGCGGGGCCTATGGCTACACCTTC.

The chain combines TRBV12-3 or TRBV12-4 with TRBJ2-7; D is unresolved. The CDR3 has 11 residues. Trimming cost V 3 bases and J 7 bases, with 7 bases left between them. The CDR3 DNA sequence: TGTGCCAGCAGTTTGAGCTGGGAGCAGTACTTC. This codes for CASSLSWEQYF.

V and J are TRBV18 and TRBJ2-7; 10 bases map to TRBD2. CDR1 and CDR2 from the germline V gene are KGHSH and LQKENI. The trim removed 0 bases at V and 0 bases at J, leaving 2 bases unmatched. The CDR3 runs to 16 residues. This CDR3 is CASSPPLAGYSYEQYF. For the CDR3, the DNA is TGTGCCAGCTCACCACCACTAGCGGGGTACTCCTACGAGCAGTACTTC.

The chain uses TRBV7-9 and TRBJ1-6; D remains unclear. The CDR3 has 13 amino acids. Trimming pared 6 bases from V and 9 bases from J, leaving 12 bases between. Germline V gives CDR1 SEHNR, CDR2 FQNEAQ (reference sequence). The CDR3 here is CASRGPSPSPLHF. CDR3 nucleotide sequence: TGTGCCAGCAGGGGCCCTAGCCCTTCACCCCTCCACTTT.

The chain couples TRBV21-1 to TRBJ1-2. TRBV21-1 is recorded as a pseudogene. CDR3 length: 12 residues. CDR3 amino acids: CASSEGVYGYTF. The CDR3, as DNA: TGTGCCAGCAGCGAAGGCGTCTATGGCTACACCTTC.

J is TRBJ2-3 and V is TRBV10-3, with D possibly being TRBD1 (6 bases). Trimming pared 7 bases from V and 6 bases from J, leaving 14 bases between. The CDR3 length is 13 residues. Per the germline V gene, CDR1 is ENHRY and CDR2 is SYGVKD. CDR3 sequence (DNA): TGTGCCATCACCGATAAGAGGGGGGATACGCAGTATTTT. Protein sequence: CAITDKRGDTQYF.

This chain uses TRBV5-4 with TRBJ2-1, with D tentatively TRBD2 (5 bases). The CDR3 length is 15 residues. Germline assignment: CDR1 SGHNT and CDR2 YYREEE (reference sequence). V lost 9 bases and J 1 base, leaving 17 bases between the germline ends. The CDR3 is CATHVPGTSYNEQFF. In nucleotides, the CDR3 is TGTGCCACGCACGTACCGGGAACTTCCTACAATGAGCAGTTCTTC.

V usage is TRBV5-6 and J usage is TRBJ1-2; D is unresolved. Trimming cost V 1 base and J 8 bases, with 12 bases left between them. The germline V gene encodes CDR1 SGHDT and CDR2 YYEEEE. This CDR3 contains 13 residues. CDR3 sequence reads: CASSLRGPRGYTF. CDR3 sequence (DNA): TGTGCCAGCAGCTTGCGGGGTCCTAGGGGCTACACCTTC.

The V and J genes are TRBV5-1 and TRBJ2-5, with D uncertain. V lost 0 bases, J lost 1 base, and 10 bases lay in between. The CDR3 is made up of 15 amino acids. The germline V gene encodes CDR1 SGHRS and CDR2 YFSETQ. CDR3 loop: CASSLDDGFQETQYF. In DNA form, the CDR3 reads TGCGCCAGCAGCTTGGACGACGGTTTCCAAGAGACCCAGTACTTC.

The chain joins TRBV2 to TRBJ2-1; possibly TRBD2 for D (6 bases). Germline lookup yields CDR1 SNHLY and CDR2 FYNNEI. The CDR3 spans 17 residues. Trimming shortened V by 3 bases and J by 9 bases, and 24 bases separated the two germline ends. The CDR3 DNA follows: TGTGCCAGCAGTGAGGAACCCCAGGGACTGGCGTCGTTTGAGCAGTTCTTC. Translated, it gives CASSEEPQGLASFEQFF. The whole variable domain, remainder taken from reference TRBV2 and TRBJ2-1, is EPEVTQTPSHQVTQMGQEVILRCVPISNHLYFYWYRQILGQKVEFLVSFYNNEISEKSEIFDDQFSVERPDGSNFTLKIRSTKLEDSAMYFCASSEEPQGLASFEQFFGPGTRLTVL.

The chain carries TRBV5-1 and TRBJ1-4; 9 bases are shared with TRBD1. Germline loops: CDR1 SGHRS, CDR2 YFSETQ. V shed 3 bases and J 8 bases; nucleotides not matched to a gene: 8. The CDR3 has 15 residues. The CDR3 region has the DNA TGCGCCAGCAGCTCGGGGACAGGGTCGCGGGAAAAACTGTTTTTT. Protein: CASSSGTGSREKLFF.

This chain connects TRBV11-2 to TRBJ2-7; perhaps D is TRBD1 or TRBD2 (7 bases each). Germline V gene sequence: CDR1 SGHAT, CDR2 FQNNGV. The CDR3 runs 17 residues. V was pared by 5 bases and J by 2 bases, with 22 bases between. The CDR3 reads CASSPLSIRGRAYEQYF. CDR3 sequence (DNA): TGTGCCAGCAGCCCTCTTAGTATCAGGGGGAGGGCCTACGAGCAGTACTTC.

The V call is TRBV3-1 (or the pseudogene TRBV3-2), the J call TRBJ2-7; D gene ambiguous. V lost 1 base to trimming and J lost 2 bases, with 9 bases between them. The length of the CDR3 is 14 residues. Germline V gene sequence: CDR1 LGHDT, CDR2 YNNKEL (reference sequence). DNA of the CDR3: TGTGCCAGCAGCCAAGCGCGGCCTCCCTACGAGCAGTACTTC. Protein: CASSQARPPYEQYF.

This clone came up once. The CDR3 protein is CASSSRGASGRKGQFF. The CDR3 nucleotides read TGTGCCAGCAGCTCCCGGGGGGCTAGCGGGAGAAAGGGGCAGTTCTTC. This sequence joins TRBV7-2 and TRBJ2-1; 10 bases fit TRBD2. Per germline, CDR1 SGHTA and CDR2 FQGNSA. After removal of 4 bases from V and 12 bases from J, the junction contained 15 bases not matched to a gene. This CDR3 spans 16 amino acids.

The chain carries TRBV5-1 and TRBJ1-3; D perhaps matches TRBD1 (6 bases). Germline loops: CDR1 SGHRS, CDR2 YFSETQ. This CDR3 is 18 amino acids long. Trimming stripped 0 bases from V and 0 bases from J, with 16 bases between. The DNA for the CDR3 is TGCGCCAGCAGCTTGGAGCGCGGGGGACATAACTCTGGAAACACCATATATTTT. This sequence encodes CASSLERGGHNSGNTIYF. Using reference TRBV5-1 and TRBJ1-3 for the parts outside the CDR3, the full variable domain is KAGVTQTPRYLIKTRGQQVTLSCSPISGHRSVSWYQQTPGQGLQFLFEYFSETQRNKGNFPGRFSGRQFSNSRSEMNVSTLELGDSALYLCASSLERGGHNSGNTIYFGEGSWLTVV.